The subject of this entry is one TCR beta chain. Its binding antigen is unknown. Base qualities are missing; no much larger clone stands one base away. The sample is drawn from a study of T cell repertoires in cytomegalovirus infection (dated 2019 in TCRdb). Background for the entire study: Because public TCR beta signatures pointed to carriage of CMV infection together with the matching HLA type, the HLA type of each donor mattered for the analysis. Study-wide findings and limitations: The ex vivo response was dominated by HLA-C-restricted CMV-specific TCR beta clonotypes, which also provided the single most frequent clonotype in two of eight donors. Carriers of CMV infection plus the relevant HLA type were discriminated by the cumulative frequency of public TCR beta family members in the study cohort and in an independent roughly 370-donor cohort.

TCRdb names Illumina HiSeq 1500 as the instrument used. Using fastp at Q25 and MiXCR, TCRdb reprocessed the public reads and kept productive beta chains. Each entry merges the rows of one CDR3 protein and shows their most common DNA and genes. The sample data list around 180,000 distinct CDR3 sequences, and roughly 19% of these were observed just once. The leading ten clones occupy about 2.9% of the sample. The source is a human donor in good health (CMV status not recorded). Some clones in this sample may be carry-over from other donors' samples. Sequenced: PBMCs.

In nucleotide form, the sequence is TGTGCCAGCACCCCGTCGGGCCCCACAGATACGCAGTATTTT. It codes for CASTPSGPTDTQYF. The chain uses TRBV3-1 and TRBJ2-3, with no confident D gene call. V loses 7 bases, J loses 2 bases, and the germline ends lie 13 bases apart. Taken from the germline V gene (reference sequence), the CDR1 and CDR2 loops are LGHDT and YNNKEL. From the cysteine through the phenylalanine, the CDR3 covers 14 amino acids. Only CDR3 DNA is held: 42 bases, read in frame from base 1.